This is a list of T cell receptor beta chains from one sample in a study of cytomegalovirus exposure and HLA in healthy donors. Clones were read by immunoSEQ multiplex PCR, and TCRdb kept only the in-frame ones, dropping some. The sample holds some 120,000 clones, roughly four fifths seen once. Sequenced: PBMCs. The receptors here all came from a woman in her sixties in good health and CMV-seropositive. The CDR3 runs from the conserved cysteine through the conserved F or W.

v_call: TRBV15; cdr3_aa: CATSRGGTSVNEQFF
v_call: TRBV7-8; cdr3_aa: CASSFSNGELFF
v_call: TRBV13; cdr3_aa: CASSLRRGTDTQYF
v_call: TRBV2; cdr3_aa: CASSRDSLNTEAFF
v_call: TRBV5-6; cdr3_aa: CASSLLGQGGTDTQYF
v_call: TRBV7-9; cdr3_aa: CASSLEGQRYEQYF
v_call: TRBV19; cdr3_aa: CASSILPGPNQPQHF
v_call: TRBV10-3; cdr3_aa: CAIASFADTQYF
v_call: TRBV18; cdr3_aa: CASSTVQRPSTDTQYF
v_call: TRBV14; cdr3_aa: CASSPSPSGWTEAFF
v_call: TRBV6-5; cdr3_aa: CASSYGWASTDTQYF
v_call: TRBV27; cdr3_aa: CASRPDRGWVNTQYF
v_call: TRBV2; cdr3_aa: CASAGTGGTSPLHF
v_call: TRBV5-8; cdr3_aa: CASSLTPLGSGNTIYF
v_call: TRBV7-2; cdr3_aa: CASSFRQSAYEQYF
v_call: TRBV15; cdr3_aa: CATSGSQGANTEAFF
v_call: TRBV7-9; cdr3_aa: CASSQSYRDRGLYEQYF
v_call: TRBV6-6; cdr3_aa: CASRMTGGGQPQHF